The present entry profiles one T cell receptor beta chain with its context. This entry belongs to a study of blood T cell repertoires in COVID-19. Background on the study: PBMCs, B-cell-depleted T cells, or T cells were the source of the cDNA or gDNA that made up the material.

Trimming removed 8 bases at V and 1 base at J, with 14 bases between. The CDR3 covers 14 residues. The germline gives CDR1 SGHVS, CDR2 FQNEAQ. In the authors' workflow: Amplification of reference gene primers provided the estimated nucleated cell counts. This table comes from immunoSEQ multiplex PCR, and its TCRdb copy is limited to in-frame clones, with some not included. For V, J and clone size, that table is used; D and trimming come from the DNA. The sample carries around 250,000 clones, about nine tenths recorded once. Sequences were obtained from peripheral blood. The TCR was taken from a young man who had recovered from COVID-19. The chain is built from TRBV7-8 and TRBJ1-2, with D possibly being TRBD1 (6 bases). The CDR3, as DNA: TGTGCCAGCGCTCCACAGGGCCTTAACTATGGCTACACCTTC. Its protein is CASAPQGLNYGYTF.